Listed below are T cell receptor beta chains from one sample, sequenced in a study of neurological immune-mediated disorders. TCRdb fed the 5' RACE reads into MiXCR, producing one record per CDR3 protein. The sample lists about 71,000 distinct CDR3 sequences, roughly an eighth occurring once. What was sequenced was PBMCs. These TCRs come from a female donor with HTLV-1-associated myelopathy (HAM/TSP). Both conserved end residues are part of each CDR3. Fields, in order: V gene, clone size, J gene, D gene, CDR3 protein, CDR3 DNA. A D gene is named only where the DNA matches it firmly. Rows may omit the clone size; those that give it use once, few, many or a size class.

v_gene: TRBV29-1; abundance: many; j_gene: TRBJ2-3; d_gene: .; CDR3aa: CSGKGGTDTQYF; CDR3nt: TGCAGCGGTAAAGGGGGCACAGATACGCAGTATTTT
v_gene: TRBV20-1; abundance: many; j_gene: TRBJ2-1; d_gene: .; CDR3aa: CSARDRVSSRSYNEQFF; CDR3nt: TGCAGTGCTAGAGATCGAGTTTCCTCCCGCTCCTACAATGAGCAGTTCTTC
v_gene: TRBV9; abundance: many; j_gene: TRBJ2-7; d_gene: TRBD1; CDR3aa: CASSDPGQGAYEQYF; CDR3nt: TGTGCCAGCAGCGATCCGGGACAGGGTGCCTACGAGCAGTACTTC
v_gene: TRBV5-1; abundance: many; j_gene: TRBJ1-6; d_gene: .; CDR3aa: CASSDSLNSPLHF; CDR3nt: TGCGCCAGCAGCGACAGTCTGAATTCACCCCTCCACTTT
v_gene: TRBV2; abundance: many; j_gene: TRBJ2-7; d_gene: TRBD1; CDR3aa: CASREGDRTYEQYF; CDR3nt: TGTGCCAGCAGAGAGGGGGACAGGACCTACGAGCAGTACTTC
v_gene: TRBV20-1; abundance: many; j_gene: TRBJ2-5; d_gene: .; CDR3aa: CSARDSRGGETQYF; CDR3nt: TGCAGTGCTAGAGACTCGCGGGGCGGAGAGACCCAGTACTTC
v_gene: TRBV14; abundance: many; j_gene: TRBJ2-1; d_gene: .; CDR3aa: CASSQLQGWNEQFF; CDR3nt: TGTGCCAGCAGCCAACTCCAGGGTTGGAATGAGCAGTTCTTC
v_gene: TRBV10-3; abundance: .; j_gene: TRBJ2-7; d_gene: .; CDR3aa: CAISGQGGPDEQYF; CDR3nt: TGTGCCATCAGTGGGCAGGGGGGGCCCGACGAGCAGTACTTC
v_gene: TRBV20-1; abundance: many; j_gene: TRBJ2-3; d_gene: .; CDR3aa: CSASWSDTQYF; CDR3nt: TGCAGTGCTAGTTGGTCAGATACGCAGTATTTT
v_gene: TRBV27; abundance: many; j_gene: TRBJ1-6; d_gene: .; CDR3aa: CASSSRALYNSPLHF; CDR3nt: TGTGCCAGCAGTTCACGGGCTCTCTATAATTCACCCCTCCACTTT
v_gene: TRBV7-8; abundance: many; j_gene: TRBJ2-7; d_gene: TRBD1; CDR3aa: CASSLRDRGPYEQYF; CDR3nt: TGTGCCAGCAGCCTCCGGGACAGGGGACCCTACGAGCAGTACTTC
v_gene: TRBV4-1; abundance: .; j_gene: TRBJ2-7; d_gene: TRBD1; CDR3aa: CANSQEEQGAYEQNF; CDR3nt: TGCGCCAACAGCCAAGAAGAACAGGGGGCTTACGAGCAGAACTTC
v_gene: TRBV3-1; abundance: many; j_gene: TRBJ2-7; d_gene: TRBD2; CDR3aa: CASSLLGTSGEQYF; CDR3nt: TGTGCCAGCAGCCTACTCGGGACTAGCGGCGAGCAGTACTTC
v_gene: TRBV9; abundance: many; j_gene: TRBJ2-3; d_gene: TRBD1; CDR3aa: CASSGEGAFADTQYF; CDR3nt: TGTGCCAGCAGCGGAGAGGGGGCTTTCGCAGATACGCAGTATTTT
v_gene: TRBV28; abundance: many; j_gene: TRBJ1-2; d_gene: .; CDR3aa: CASRPQGNYGYTF; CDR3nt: TGTGCCAGCAGGCCTCAGGGTAACTATGGCTACACCTTC
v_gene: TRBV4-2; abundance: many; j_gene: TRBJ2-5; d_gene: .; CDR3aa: CASSQTGIQETQYF; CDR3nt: TGTGCCAGCAGCCAAACGGGCATCCAAGAGACCCAGTACTTC
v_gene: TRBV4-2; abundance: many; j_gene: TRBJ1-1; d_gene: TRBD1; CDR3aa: CASSQDQGGEAFF; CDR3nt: TGTGCCAGCAGCCAAGATCAGGGGGGTGAAGCTTTCTTT
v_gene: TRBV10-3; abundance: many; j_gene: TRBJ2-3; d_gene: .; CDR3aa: CAISEEGLDSDTQYF; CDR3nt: TGTGCCATCAGTGAGGAGGGGCTGGATTCAGATACGCAGTATTTT
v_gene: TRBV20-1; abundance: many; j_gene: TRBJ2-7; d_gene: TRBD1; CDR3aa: CSAGTGSSYEQYF; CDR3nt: TGCAGTGCCGGGACAGGGTCGTCCTACGAGCAGTACTTC
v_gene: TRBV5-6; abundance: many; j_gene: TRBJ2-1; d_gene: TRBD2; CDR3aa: CASSLSLAGGYNEQFF; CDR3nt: TGTGCCAGCAGCTTGTCCCTAGCGGGGGGTTACAATGAGCAGTTCTTC
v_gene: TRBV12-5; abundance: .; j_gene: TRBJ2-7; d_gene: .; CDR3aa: CASGLAYEQYF; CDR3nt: TGTGCTAGTGGTTTGGCATACGAGCAGTACTTC
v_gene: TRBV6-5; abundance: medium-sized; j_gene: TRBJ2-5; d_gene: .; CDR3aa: CASSYGQETQYF; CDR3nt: TGTGCCAGCAGTTACGGACAAGAGACCCAGTACTTC
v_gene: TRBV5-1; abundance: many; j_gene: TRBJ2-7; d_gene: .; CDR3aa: CASSLGVYEQYF; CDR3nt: TGCGCCAGCAGCTTGGGCGTATACGAGCAGTACTTC
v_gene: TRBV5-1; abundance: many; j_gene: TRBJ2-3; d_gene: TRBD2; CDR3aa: CASSLGTSGSTDTQYF; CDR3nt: TGCGCCAGCAGCTTGGGGACTAGCGGTAGCACAGATACGCAGTATTTT
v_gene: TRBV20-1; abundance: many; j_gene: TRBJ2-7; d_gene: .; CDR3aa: CSASGAGHSYEQYF; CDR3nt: TGCAGTGCTTCTGGCGCGGGACACTCCTACGAGCAGTACTTC
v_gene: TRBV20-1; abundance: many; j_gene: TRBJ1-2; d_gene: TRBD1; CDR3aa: CSASLGQGANYGYTF; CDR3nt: TGCAGTGCTAGCCTAGGACAGGGGGCTAACTATGGCTACACCTTC
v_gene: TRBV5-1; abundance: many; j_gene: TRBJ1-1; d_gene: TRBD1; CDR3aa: CASSSNDREGTEAFF; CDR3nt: TGCGCCAGCAGCTCAAACGACAGGGAGGGCACTGAAGCTTTCTTT
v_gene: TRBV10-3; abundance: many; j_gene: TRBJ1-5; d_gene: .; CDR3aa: CATRDEGNQPQHF; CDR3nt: TGTGCCACCAGGGATGAAGGCAATCAGCCCCAGCATTTT
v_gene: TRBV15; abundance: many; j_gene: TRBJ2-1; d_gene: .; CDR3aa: CATSRGSELGGQFF; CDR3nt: TGTGCTACCAGCAGGGGTAGCGAGCTCGGCGGGCAGTTCTTC
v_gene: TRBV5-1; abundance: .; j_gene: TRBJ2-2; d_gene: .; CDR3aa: CASSFRAGNTGELFF; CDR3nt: TGCGCCAGCAGCTTCCGAGCGGGTAACACCGGGGAGCTGTTTTTT
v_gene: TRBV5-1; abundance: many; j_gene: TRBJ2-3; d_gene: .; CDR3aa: CASSFGRKPTDTQYF; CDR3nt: TGCGCCAGCAGCTTTGGGCGGAAACCAACAGATACGCAGTATTTT
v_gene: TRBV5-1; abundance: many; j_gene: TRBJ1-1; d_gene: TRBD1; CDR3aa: CASSLGPGGLGTEAFF; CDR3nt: TGCGCCAGCAGCTTGGGGCCAGGGGGCTTGGGCACTGAAGCTTTCTTT
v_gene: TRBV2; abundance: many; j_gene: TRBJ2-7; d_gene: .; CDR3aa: CASSETSVGGYEQYF; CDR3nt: TGTGCCAGCAGTGAAACCTCCGTCGGGGGATACGAGCAGTACTTC
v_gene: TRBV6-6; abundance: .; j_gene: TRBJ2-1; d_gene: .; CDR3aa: CASGYFVGGQNEQFF; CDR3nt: TGTGCCAGCGGTTACTTCGTGGGGGGGCAAAATGAGCAGTTCTTC
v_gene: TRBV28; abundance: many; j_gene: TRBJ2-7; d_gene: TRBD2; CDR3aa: CASSGGGSVSGFYEQYF; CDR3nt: TGTGCCAGCAGTGGGGGGGGGTCTGTATCCGGGTTTTACGAGCAGTACTTC
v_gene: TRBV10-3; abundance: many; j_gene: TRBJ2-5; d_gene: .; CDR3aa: CAIGGRTQETQYF; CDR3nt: TGTGCCATCGGGGGCCGGACCCAAGAGACCCAGTACTTC
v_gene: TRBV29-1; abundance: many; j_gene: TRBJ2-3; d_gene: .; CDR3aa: CSVEDRTASADTQYF; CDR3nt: TGCAGCGTTGAAGATCGGACCGCGTCGGCAGATACGCAGTATTTT
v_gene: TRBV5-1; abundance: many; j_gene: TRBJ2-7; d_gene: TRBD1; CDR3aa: CASSPEGAEQYF; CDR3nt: TGCGCCAGCAGCCCCGAGGGGGCCGAGCAGTACTTC
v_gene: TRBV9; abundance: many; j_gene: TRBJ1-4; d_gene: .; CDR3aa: CASSASVGGTNEKLFF; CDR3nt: TGTGCCAGCAGCGCCTCAGTCGGGGGAACTAATGAAAAACTGTTTTTT
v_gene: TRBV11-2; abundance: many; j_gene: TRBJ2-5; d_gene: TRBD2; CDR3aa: CASSRGLAEETQYF; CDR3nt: TGTGCCAGCAGCCGAGGACTAGCGGAAGAGACCCAGTACTTC
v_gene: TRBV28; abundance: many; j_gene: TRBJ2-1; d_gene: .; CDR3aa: CASSFQGGWEQFF; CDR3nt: TGTGCCAGCAGTTTCCAGGGGGGCTGGGAGCAGTTCTTC
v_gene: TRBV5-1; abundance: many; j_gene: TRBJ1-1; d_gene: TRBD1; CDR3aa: CASSKGQGNGNTEAFF; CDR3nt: TGCGCCAGCAGCAAAGGACAGGGAAATGGGAACACTGAAGCTTTCTTT
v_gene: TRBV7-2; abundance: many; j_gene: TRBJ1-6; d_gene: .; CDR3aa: CASRYNGRSNSKLHF; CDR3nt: TGTGCCAGCAGGTACAATGGACGGAGTAATTCAAAACTCCACTTT
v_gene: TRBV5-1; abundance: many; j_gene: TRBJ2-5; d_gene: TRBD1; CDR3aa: CASSWPDREYEETQYF; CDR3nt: TGCGCCAGCAGCTGGCCGGACAGGGAATACGAAGAGACCCAGTACTTC
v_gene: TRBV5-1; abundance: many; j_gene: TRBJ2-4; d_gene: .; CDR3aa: CASSALQGRGNIQYF; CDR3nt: TGCGCCAGCAGCGCATTACAGGGACGAGGAAACATTCAGTACTTC